A selection of T cell receptor beta chains follows, all from one sample in a study of T cell responses to AZD1222 COVID-19 vaccine. The method was immunoSEQ multiplex PCR; TCRdb's version includes in-frame clones alone and lacks a portion of them. The table includes fewer than 50,000 clones, around three quarters detected once. This specimen was peripheral blood, taken on day 0 of AZD1222 vaccination. The source of these receptors is an adult in good health. Both conserved end residues are part of each CDR3. Fields, in order: V gene, J gene, clone size, D gene, CDR3 DNA, CDR3 protein. D genes are given only for firm matches. Where a row states a size, it is once, few, many or the class of an expanded clone; other rows omit it.

v_call: TRBV28; j_call: TRBJ1-1; clone_size: -; d_call: -; cdr3_nt: TGTGCCAGCTATGCGTTGAACACTGAAGCTTTCTTT; cdr3_aa: CASYALNTEAFF
v_call: TRBV6-1; j_call: TRBJ1-1; clone_size: few; d_call: -; cdr3_nt: TGTGCCAGCAGTGAATTCGGGGGAACTGAAGCTTTCTTT; cdr3_aa: CASSEFGGTEAFF
v_call: TRBV7-9; j_call: TRBJ2-7; clone_size: -; d_call: -; cdr3_nt: TGTGCCAGCAGCTCAAACTTAGTCTCCTACGAGCAGTACTTC; cdr3_aa: CASSSNLVSYEQYF
v_call: TRBV5-1; j_call: TRBJ2-6; clone_size: once; d_call: -; cdr3_nt: TGCGCCAGCAGCTTGGAGTCGGGATTAGCTGGGGCCAACGTCCTGACTTTC; cdr3_aa: CASSLESGLAGANVLTF
v_call: TRBV28; j_call: TRBJ2-3; clone_size: -; d_call: TRBD2; cdr3_nt: TGTGCCAGCAGTAGAGGACTAGCGGGGAATACGCAGTATTTT; cdr3_aa: CASSRGLAGNTQYF
v_call: TRBV3-1/TRBV3-2; j_call: TRBJ2-1; clone_size: -; d_call: -; cdr3_nt: TGTGCCAGCAGCCCCAACAATGAGCAGTTCTTC; cdr3_aa: CASSPNNEQFF
v_call: TRBV24-1; j_call: TRBJ1-5; clone_size: -; d_call: -; cdr3_nt: TGTGCCACCGGTTCAGGGACACCCGGCGTAGGGCCCCAGCATTTT; cdr3_aa: CATGSGTPGVGPQHF
v_call: TRBV4-2; j_call: TRBJ2-4; clone_size: -; d_call: TRBD2; cdr3_nt: TGTGCCAGCAGCCAAGGTACAGCGGGGGGGAGTCGAAGCAAAAACATTCAGTACTTC; cdr3_aa: CASSQGTAGGSRSKNIQYF
v_call: TRBV5-1; j_call: TRBJ2-5; clone_size: -; d_call: -; cdr3_nt: TGCGCCAGCACCCTGGGGGCGGGGGCCAACCAAGAGACCCAGTACTTC; cdr3_aa: CASTLGAGANQETQYF
v_call: TRBV6-5; j_call: TRBJ1-1; clone_size: -; d_call: -; cdr3_nt: TGTGCCAGCAGGGCAGACACTGAAGCTTTCTTT; cdr3_aa: CASRADTEAFF
v_call: TRBV6-5; j_call: TRBJ1-2; clone_size: -; d_call: -; cdr3_nt: TGTGCCAGCAGTCGGGCGGGATATGGCTACACCTTC; cdr3_aa: CASSRAGYGYTF
v_call: TRBV5-1; j_call: TRBJ1-4; clone_size: -; d_call: TRBD1; cdr3_nt: TGCGCCAGCAGCTTGGCCGGGACAGGGAGTCGAGATGAAAAACTGTTTTTT; cdr3_aa: CASSLAGTGSRDEKLFF
v_call: TRBV6-5; j_call: TRBJ1-3; clone_size: -; d_call: -; cdr3_nt: TGTGCCAGCAGTTACTCCGGGAACTCTGGAAACACCATATATTTT; cdr3_aa: CASSYSGNSGNTIYF
v_call: TRBV7-9; j_call: TRBJ1-1; clone_size: -; d_call: -; cdr3_nt: TGTGCCAGCAGCCGACCGAACACTGAAGCTTTCTTT; cdr3_aa: CASSRPNTEAFF
v_call: TRBV7-9; j_call: TRBJ1-3; clone_size: -; d_call: -; cdr3_nt: TGTGCCAGCAGCTTGGGCCCGGGAAGAAACACCATATATTTT; cdr3_aa: CASSLGPGRNTIYF
v_call: TRBV10-3; j_call: TRBJ2-6; clone_size: -; d_call: -; cdr3_nt: TGTGCCATCGGGTACAGCCCATCTGGGGCCAACGTCCTGACTTTC; cdr3_aa: CAIGYSPSGANVLTF
v_call: TRBV13; j_call: TRBJ2-7; clone_size: -; d_call: -; cdr3_nt: TGTGCCAGCAGCTTAGAGTTAGAGTATTCCTACGAGCAGTACTTC; cdr3_aa: CASSLELEYSYEQYF
v_call: TRBV7-6; j_call: TRBJ1-1; clone_size: -; d_call: -; cdr3_nt: TGTGCCAGCAGCTTGATAGAGAACACTGAAGCTTTCTTT; cdr3_aa: CASSLIENTEAFF
v_call: TRBV3-1/TRBV3-2; j_call: TRBJ1-2; clone_size: -; d_call: -; cdr3_nt: TGTGCCAGCAGCCAACAGCCAGGGAGGGACTATGGCTACACCTTC; cdr3_aa: CASSQQPGRDYGYTF
v_call: TRBV4-1; j_call: TRBJ1-2; clone_size: once; d_call: -; cdr3_nt: TGCGCCAGCAGCCAAGATTTGCGAGCATTTGGGGAAGGCTACACCTTC; cdr3_aa: CASSQDLRAFGEGYTF
v_call: TRBV24-1; j_call: TRBJ1-2; clone_size: few; d_call: -; cdr3_nt: TGTGCCACCAGTGATTCGGGTTATGGCTACACCTTC; cdr3_aa: CATSDSGYGYTF
v_call: TRBV6-5; j_call: TRBJ1-1; clone_size: -; d_call: -; cdr3_nt: TGTGCCAGCAGCGGGGAAGGGGCTGAAGCTTTCTTT; cdr3_aa: CASSGEGAEAFF
v_call: TRBV5-1; j_call: TRBJ1-1; clone_size: -; d_call: -; cdr3_nt: TGCGCCAGCAGCTTGGGGTCAGGTTCGGGAGAAGCTTTCTTT; cdr3_aa: CASSLGSGSGEAFF
v_call: TRBV6-5; j_call: TRBJ1-1; clone_size: -; d_call: -; cdr3_nt: TGTGCCAGCAGAGAGGACCTGAACACTGAAGCTTTCTTT; cdr3_aa: CASREDLNTEAFF
v_call: TRBV7-2; j_call: TRBJ1-6; clone_size: -; d_call: -; cdr3_nt: TGTGCCAGCACGGAAACAGGGATGCCTTATTCACCCCTCCACTTT; cdr3_aa: CASTETGMPYSPLHF